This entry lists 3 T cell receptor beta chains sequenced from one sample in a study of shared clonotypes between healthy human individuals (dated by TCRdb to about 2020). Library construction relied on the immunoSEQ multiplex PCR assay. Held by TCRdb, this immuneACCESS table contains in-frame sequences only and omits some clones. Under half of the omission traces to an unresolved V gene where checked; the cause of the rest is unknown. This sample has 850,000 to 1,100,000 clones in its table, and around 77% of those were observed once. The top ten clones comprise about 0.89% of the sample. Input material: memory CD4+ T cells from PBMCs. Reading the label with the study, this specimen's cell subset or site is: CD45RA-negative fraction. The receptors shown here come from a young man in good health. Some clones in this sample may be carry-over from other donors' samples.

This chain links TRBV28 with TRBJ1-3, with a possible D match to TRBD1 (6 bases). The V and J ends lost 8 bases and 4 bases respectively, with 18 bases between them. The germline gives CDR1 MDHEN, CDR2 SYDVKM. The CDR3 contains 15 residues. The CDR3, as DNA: TGTGCCAGCTCGGGGTCAGGGGCGCGGGGAAACACCATATATTTT. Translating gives CASSGSGARGNTIYF.

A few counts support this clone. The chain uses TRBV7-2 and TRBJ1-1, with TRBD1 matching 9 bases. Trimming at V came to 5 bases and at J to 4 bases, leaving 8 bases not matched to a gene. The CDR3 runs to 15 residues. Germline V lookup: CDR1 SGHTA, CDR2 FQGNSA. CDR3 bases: TGTGCCAGCAGCCCTTATCCGGGACAGGGCACTGAAGCTTTCTTT. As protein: CASSPYPGQGTEAFF.

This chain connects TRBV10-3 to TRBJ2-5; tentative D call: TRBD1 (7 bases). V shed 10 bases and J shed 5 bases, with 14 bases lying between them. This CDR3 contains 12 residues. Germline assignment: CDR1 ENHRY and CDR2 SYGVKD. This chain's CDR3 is CATAGQSETQYF. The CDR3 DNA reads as TGTGCCACCGCGGGACAGAGTGAGACCCAGTACTTC.